The 24 T cell receptor beta chains reported below all come from one sample, sequenced in a study of shared clonotypes between healthy human individuals (dated by TCRdb to 2020 to 2022). Preparation of the library involved the immunoSEQ multiplex PCR assay. TCRdb retrieved this table from immuneACCESS and kept in-frame rearrangements only. Not all clones are present; in checked studies, unresolved V genes account for under half, and no reason is known for the remainder. Present in this sample are 2 million to 3 million clones, over 85% of which were seen just once. Roughly 0.39% of the sample rests with the top ten. Sequencing input: naive CD4+ T cells from PBMCs. Sample cell subset or site, as interpreted from the label and publication: CD45RA+ positively selected. All receptors derive from a man aged 18-30 years in good health. Some clones in this sample may be carry-over from other donors' samples.

The chain carries TRBV7-2 and TRBJ2-2; D uncertain. Germline V gene lookup returns CDR1 SGHTA and CDR2 FQGNSA. V was trimmed by 3 bases and J by 5 bases, leaving 13 bases between them. CDR3 size: 15 residues. The CDR3 loop reads CASSFRAGRTGELFF. CDR3 in DNA: TGTGCCAGCAGCTTTAGGGCAGGACGGACCGGGGAGCTGTTTTTT. Full variable domain (remainder filled in from reference TRBV7-2 and TRBJ2-2): GAGVSQSPSNKVTEKGKDVELRCDPISGHTALYWYRQSLGQGLEFLIYFQGNSAPDKSGLPSDRFSAERTGGSVSTLTIQRTQQEDSAVYLCASSFRAGRTGELFFGEGSRLTVL.

This clone showed up just a few times. Other DNA sequences within the sample encode an identical CDR3. The chain has TRBV7-6 and TRBJ2-6; D is uncertain. This CDR3 has 16 residues. Per the germline V gene, CDR1 is SGHVS and CDR2 is FNYEAQ. V dropped 1 base and J dropped 0 bases, with 7 bases sitting between them. The CDR3 here is CASSLVGSSGANVLTF. CDR3 nucleotides: TGTGCCAGCAGCTTAGTTGGTTCCTCTGGGGCCAACGTCCTGACTTTC.

The genes are TRBV28 and TRBJ2-7; no clear D. The CDR3 spans 13 residues. Germline assignment: CDR1 MDHEN and CDR2 SYDVKM. The ends were cut back, 5 bases at V and 2 bases at J, with 10 bases in the middle. CDR3 in DNA: TGTGCCAGCAGTGTTACCGTGCCCTACGAGCAGTACTTC. Its protein is CASSVTVPYEQYF.

The rearrangement joins TRBV18 to TRBJ2-1, with D tentatively TRBD2 (5 bases). The germline V gene encodes CDR1 KGHSH and CDR2 LQKENI. Deletions cut 3 bases from V and 8 bases from J, with 11 bases between. The CDR3 length is 13 residues. The CDR3 is CASSPHSEDEQFF. The CDR3 DNA reads as TGTGCCAGCTCACCCCACTCGGAGGATGAGCAGTTCTTC.

This chain uses TRBV14 with TRBJ1-1, with D possibly matching TRBD1 (5 bases). This CDR3 is built from 14 residues. In germline, CDR1 is SGHDN, CDR2 FVKESK. The V gene lost 1 base and the J gene lost 11 bases, with 17 bases spanning the gap. The CDR3 region has the DNA TGTGCCAGCAGCCAAGGGCAAGAGGGGCGAAGGGCTTTCTTT. Translated, it gives CASSQGQEGRRAFF.

V and J are TRBV9 and TRBJ2-2; D gene uncertain. CDR3 length: 16 residues. The germline V gene encodes CDR1 SGDLS and CDR2 YYNGEE. V was clipped by 2 bases and J by 0 bases, with 11 bases between them. The CDR3 nucleotides read TGTGCCAGCAGCGTCCCGGACGGACCGAACACCGGGGAGCTGTTTTTT. Translated: CASSVPDGPNTGELFF.

The chain recombines TRBV6-6 with TRBJ1-5; D is perhaps TRBD1 (6 bases). The CDR3 runs 15 residues. The V gene's germline CDR1 is MNHNY and CDR2 SVGAGI (reference sequence). Deletions cut 6 bases from V and 4 bases from J, with 16 bases between. CDR3 DNA sequence: TGTGCCAGCAGGGGCCCGACAGGAAAGAATCAGCCCCAGCATTTT. This translates into CASRGPTGKNQPQHF.

The V gene is TRBV28, the J gene TRBJ2-2, with 9 bases matching TRBD2. The CDR3 is 16 amino acids. From germline, CDR1 is MDHEN and CDR2 SYDVKM. V was pared by 5 bases and J by 5 bases, with 9 bases of the junction left unmatched. The CDR3 nucleotides are TGTGCCAGCAGTATCCGAGCGGGAGGAGGAACCGGGGAGCTGTTTTTT. Translated: CASSIRAGGGTGELFF.

V usage is TRBV18 and J usage is TRBJ1-4, with D maybe TRBD1 (6 bases). The CDR3 runs 16 residues. V gave up 2 bases and J gave up 4 bases, with 14 bases separating them. CDR1 KGHSH and CDR2 LQKENI come from the germline V gene. DNA of the CDR3: TGTGCCAGCTCACCAGAGGTCGGGGGCGGTAATGAAAAACTGTTTTTT. This sequence encodes CASSPEVGGGNEKLFF.

This clone turned up a few times. At the DNA level, this CDR3 is encoded by other sequences in the same sample as well. This chain links TRBV7-9 with TRBJ1-5; TRBD1 might be the D (5 bases). Germline V gene data show CDR1 as SEHNR and CDR2 as FQNEAQ (reference sequence). Trimming pared 5 bases from V and 6 bases from J, leaving 8 bases between. The CDR3 consists of 12 residues. CDR3 coding DNA: TGTGCCAGCAGCCTAGACAGTCAGCCCCAGCATTTT. Translating it yields CASSLDSQPQHF.

To note about this clone: The same CDR3 is also encoded by other DNA sequences in this sample. V and J are TRBV7-9 and TRBJ1-2, with D unclear. V lost 1 base, J lost 6 bases, and 6 bases lay in between. The length of the CDR3 is 12 residues. The germline gives CDR1 SEHNR, CDR2 FQNEAQ (reference sequence). The CDR3 coding sequence is TGTGCCAGCAGCTTAGATCGGAATGGCTACACCTTC. This codes for CASSLDRNGYTF. Supplemented by reference TRBV7-9 and TRBJ1-2, the full variable domain reads DTGVSQNPRHKITKRGQNVTFRCDPISEHNRLYWYRQTLGQGPEFLTYFQNEAQLEKSRLLSDRFSAERPKGSFSTLEIQRTEQGDSAMYLCASSLDRNGYTFGSGTRLTVV.

The chain recombines TRBV7-2 with TRBJ2-3; tentatively, D is TRBD1 (5 bases). Between the trimmed V and J ends, which lost 1 base and 0 bases, there was a span of 14 bases. Germline lookup yields CDR1 SGHTA and CDR2 FQGNSA. This CDR3 contains 17 residues. The DNA of the CDR3 is TGTGCCAGCAGCTTAGTAGTAGGGGATTCTAGCACAGATACGCAGTATTTT. It codes for CASSLVVGDSSTDTQYF.

This CDR3 reads CASSSPPGLAAPSYEQYF. The CDR3 nucleotides are TGTGCCAGCAGCTCACCCCCAGGTCTAGCGGCGCCTTCCTACGAGCAGTACTTC. J is TRBJ2-7 and V is TRBV5-4; 7 bases are shared with TRBD2. The germline V gene has CDR1 SGHNT and CDR2 YYREEE (reference sequence). This CDR3 has 18 residues. Trimming removed 3 bases from V and 1 base from J; junction bases left unmatched: 16.

This clone was seen once. The rearrangement uses TRBV7-8 and TRBJ2-7, with D unresolved. The CDR3 has 16 residues. V lost 1 base to trimming and J lost 1 base, with 14 bases between them. Germline V gene lookup returns CDR1 SGHVS and CDR2 FQNEAQ. The CDR3 spells CASSLVLSASSYEQYF. DNA of the CDR3: TGTGCCAGCAGCTTAGTGCTCAGCGCCTCATCCTACGAGCAGTACTTC.

The chain joins TRBV14 to TRBJ1-4, with D possibly matching TRBD1 (6 bases). This CDR3 region has 15 residues. CDR1 is SGHDN, CDR2 FVKESK, per germline. Trimming cost V 2 bases and J 0 bases, with 7 bases left between them. CDR3 in DNA: TGTGCCAGCAGCCAAAGGGGGGCAACTAATGAAAAACTGTTTTTT. It yields the protein CASSQRGATNEKLFF. Based on the CDR3 plus reference TRBV14 and TRBJ1-4, the full variable domain is EAGVTQFPSHSVIEKGQTVTLRCDPISGHDNLYWYRRVMGKEIKFLLHFVKESKQDESGMPNNRFLAERTGGTYSTLKVQPAELEDSGVYFCASSQRGATNEKLFFGSGTQLSVL.

This clone came up a few times. This chain connects TRBV27 to TRBJ1-1; D uncertain. The germline gives CDR1 MNHEY, CDR2 SMNVEV (reference sequence). Deletions cut 0 bases from V and 2 bases from J, with 10 bases between. CDR3 size: 15 residues. The CDR3, as DNA: TGTGCCAGCAGTTTATCATCGGCGGGTAACACTGAAGCTTTCTTT. Translating it yields CASSLSSAGNTEAFF.

The CDR3 DNA is TGTGCTTTCATCCAGGCCTACGGTAAGGACGTCGCCTACGAGCAGTACTTC. Protein: CAFIQAYGKDVAYEQYF. The chain uses TRBV30 and TRBJ2-7; D is uncertain. CDR1 GTSNPN and CDR2 SVGIG come from the germline V gene (reference sequence). This CDR3 contains 17 residues.

The chain couples TRBV30 to TRBJ2-3; no reliable D call. V was trimmed by 4 bases and J by 9 bases, leaving 14 bases between them. Germline CDR1 GTSNPN, CDR2 SVGIG (reference sequence). There are 12 residues in the CDR3. The CDR3 loop reads CAWTSASLTQYF. The DNA for the CDR3 is TGTGCCTGGACTAGTGCCTCGTTAACGCAGTATTTT.

V and J are TRBV9 and TRBJ2-5; TRBD2 matches at 7 bases. V lost 2 bases to trimming and J lost 2 bases; unmatched junction nucleotides: 3. The germline gives CDR1 SGDLS, CDR2 YYNGEE. The CDR3 runs to 14 residues. The CDR3 nucleotides read TGTGCCAGCAGCGTTATGGGACTACAAGAGACCCAGTACTTC. It encodes CASSVMGLQETQYF.

Turning to this clone: Other DNA variants within this sample encode the same CDR3. J is TRBJ1-1 and V is TRBV11-2; no firm D call. Deletions cut 3 bases from V and 1 base from J, with 6 bases between. The CDR3 sequence is 13 residues long. Germline CDR1 and CDR2: SGHAT and FQNNGV. The CDR3 DNA sequence: TGTGCCAGCAGCTTTTCGCGGAACACTGAAGCTTTCTTT. Translation: CASSFSRNTEAFF.

V gene TRBV2 combines with J gene TRBJ2-4; D is unclear. The CDR3 spans 14 residues. Trimming left V 7 bases short and J 6 bases short, with 16 bases between. The germline gives CDR1 SNHLY, CDR2 FYNNEI. Here the CDR3 reads CASTQAIFRNIQYF. The CDR3 DNA is TGTGCCAGCACCCAAGCGATTTTCAGAAACATTCAGTACTTC.

The chain couples TRBV7-8 to TRBJ2-5, with D perhaps being TRBD1 or TRBD2 (6 bases each). There are 15 residues in the CDR3. The V end was cut by 5 bases, the J end by 3 bases, with 16 bases between. Germline CDR1 is SGHVS and CDR2 is FQNEAQ. CDR3 nucleotide sequence: TGTGCCAGCAGCCCGGGGGCCCAAAACGAAGAGACCCAGTACTTC. Translating it yields CASSPGAQNEETQYF. Complete variable domain (other parts from reference TRBV7-8 and TRBJ2-5): GAGVSQSPRYKVAKRGQDVALRCDPISGHVSLFWYQQALGQGPEFLTYFQNEAQLDKSGLPSDRFFAERPEGSVSTLKIQRTQQEDSAVYLCASSPGAQNEETQYFGPGTRLLVL.

A note on this clone: Other DNA sequences in the sample encode the same CDR3. The rearrangement uses TRBV5-4 and TRBJ1-4; a possible D gene is TRBD1 (5 bases). The CDR3 runs 15 residues. The V gene's germline CDR1 is SGHNT and CDR2 YYREEE (reference sequence). Trimming left V 2 bases short and J 0 bases short, with 8 bases between. The CDR3: CASSFGAATNEKLFF. Written as DNA, the CDR3 is TGTGCCAGCAGCTTCGGGGCTGCAACTAATGAAAAACTGTTTTTT. Based on the CDR3 plus reference TRBV5-4 and TRBJ1-4, the full variable domain is ETGVTQSPTHLIKTRGQQVTLRCSSQSGHNTVSWYQQALGQGPQFIFQYYREEENGRGNFPPRFSGLQFPNYSSELNVNALELDDSALYLCASSFGAATNEKLFFGSGTQLSVL.

This rearrangement joins TRBV30 to TRBJ2-1, with D unresolved. Germline V gene sequence: CDR1 GTSNPN, CDR2 SVGIG (reference sequence). Between the trimmed V and J ends, which lost 5 bases and 3 bases, there was a span of 14 bases. The CDR3 is 14 amino acids. Here the CDR3 reads CAWDFTGLYNEQFF. The DNA of the CDR3 is TGTGCCTGGGACTTCACTGGCCTCTACAATGAGCAGTTCTTC.